The TCR beta chain under discussion was sequenced for a study of blood T cells in healthy people across ages. This clonotype was recorded many times. The antigen is unknown. The CDR3 loop spans 14 amino acids. The germline V gene encodes CDR1 SNHLY and CDR2 FYNNEI. After removal of 8 bases from V and 4 bases from J, the junction contained 5 bases not matched to a gene. Study findings and constraints: Getting older went along with TCR beta diversity per million T cells dropping roughly linearly.

The second PCR ran roughly 6 to 11 cycles with a sample-barcoded 5' primer and J-beta primers. In TCRdb, the 5' RACE reads were re-called with MiXCR into one record per CDR3 protein. The sample includes about 500,000 distinct CDR3 sequences, 24% of them seen just once. Peripheral blood was drawn, ten milliliters per donor. This same sample was also part of a study on T cells of mothers and their children. As reported in that work: Each mother yielded more than 8.5 million TCR beta CDR3 reads. Each child yielded about 3 million reads.

The clonotype was recovered from a boy younger than 18 in good health. This sequence joins TRBV2 and TRBJ2-2; TRBD1 matches at 9 bases. The sequenced material came from blood. CDR3 region: CASSQGASTGELFF. In nucleotides, the CDR3 is TGTGCCAGCTCACAGGGGGCGAGCACCGGGGAGCTGTTTTTT.